This note documents a single TCR beta chain sequence. Its matching antigen is unknown. The PCR used 60 Vbeta and 13 Jbeta primers. In the original analysis: Counted up in a later analysis, unique TCR beta chains came to approximately 83 million, with roughly 11 million shared. Assay used: immunoSEQ multiplex PCR; TCRdb lists only in-frame clones, some missing. Clone size and V and J calls were adopted from that table, with D and trimming inferred from the DNA. The sample gives 150,000 or so clones, over 60% of which show up once; 1.5% to 2% is in the top ten. The germline V gene encodes CDR1 SGHRS and CDR2 YFSETQ. CDR3 length: 13 amino acids. V was clipped by 4 bases and J by 2 bases, with 9 bases between them. This cohort consisted of healthy bone marrow donors. Donors had nominal health at sampling but likely had unrecorded immune exposures. This entry comes from a study of cytomegalovirus exposure and HLA in healthy donors. General observations from the study: Researchers reported in a later analysis that a missense DCLRE1C variant was tied to TCR beta V- and J-gene trimming.

The sample comprised PBMCs. The chain combines TRBV5-1 with TRBJ1-1; D unresolved. The clonotype was recovered from a female donor in good health and CMV-seronegative. This CDR3 is CASSPDFNTEAFF. For the CDR3, the DNA is TGCGCCAGCAGCCCGGACTTCAACACTGAAGCTTTCTTT.